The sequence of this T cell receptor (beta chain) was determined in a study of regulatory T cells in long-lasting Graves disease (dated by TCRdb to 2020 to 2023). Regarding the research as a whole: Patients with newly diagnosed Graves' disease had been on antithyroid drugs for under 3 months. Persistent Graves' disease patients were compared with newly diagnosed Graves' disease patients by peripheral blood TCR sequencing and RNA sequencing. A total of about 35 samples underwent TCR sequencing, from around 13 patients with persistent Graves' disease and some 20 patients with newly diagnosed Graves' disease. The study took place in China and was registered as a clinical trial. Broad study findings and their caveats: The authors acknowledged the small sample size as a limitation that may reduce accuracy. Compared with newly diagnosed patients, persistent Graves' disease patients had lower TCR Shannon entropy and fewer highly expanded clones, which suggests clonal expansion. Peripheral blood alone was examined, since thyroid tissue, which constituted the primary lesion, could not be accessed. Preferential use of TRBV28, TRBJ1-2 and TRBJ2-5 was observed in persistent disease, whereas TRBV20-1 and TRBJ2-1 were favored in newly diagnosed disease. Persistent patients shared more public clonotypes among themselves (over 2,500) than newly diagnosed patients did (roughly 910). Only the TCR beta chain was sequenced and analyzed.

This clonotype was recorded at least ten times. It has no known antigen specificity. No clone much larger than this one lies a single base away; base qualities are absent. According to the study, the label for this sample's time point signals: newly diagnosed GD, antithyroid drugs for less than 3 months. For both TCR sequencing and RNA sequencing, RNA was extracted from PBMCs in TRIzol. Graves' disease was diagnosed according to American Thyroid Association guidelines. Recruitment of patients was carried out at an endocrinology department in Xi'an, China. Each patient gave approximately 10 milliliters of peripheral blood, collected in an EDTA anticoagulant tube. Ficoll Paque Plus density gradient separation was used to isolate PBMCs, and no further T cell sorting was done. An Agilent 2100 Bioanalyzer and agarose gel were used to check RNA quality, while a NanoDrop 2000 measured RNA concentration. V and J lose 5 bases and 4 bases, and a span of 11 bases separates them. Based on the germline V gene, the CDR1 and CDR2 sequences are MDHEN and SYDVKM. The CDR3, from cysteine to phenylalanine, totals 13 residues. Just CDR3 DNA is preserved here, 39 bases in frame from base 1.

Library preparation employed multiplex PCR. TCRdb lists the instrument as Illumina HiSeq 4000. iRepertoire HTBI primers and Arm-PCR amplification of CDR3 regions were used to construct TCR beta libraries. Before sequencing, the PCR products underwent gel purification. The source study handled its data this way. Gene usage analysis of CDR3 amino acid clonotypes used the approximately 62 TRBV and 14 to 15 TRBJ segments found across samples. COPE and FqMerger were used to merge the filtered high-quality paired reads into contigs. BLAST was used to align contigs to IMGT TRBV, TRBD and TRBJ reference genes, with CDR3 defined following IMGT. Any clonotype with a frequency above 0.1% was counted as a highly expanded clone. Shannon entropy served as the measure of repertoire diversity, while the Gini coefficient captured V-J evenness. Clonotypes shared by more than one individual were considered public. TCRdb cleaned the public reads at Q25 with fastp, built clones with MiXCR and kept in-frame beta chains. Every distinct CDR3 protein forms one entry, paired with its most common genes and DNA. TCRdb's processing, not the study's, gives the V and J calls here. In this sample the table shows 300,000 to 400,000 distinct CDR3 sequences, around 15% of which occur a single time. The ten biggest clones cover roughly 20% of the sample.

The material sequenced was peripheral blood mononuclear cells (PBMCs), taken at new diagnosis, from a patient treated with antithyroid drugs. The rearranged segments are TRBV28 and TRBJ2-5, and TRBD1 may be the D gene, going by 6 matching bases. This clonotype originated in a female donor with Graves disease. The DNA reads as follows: TGTGCCAGCAGTGACACAGGGCCAGAGACCCAGTACTTC. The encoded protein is CASSDTGPETQYF.